This T cell receptor (beta chain) was observed in a study of blood T cell repertoires in COVID-19 (dated by TCRdb to about 2020). A note on the overall study: Samples covering the acute and convalescent phases of COVID-19 were provided by collaborators in the United States, Italy and Spain. The prospective study material was composed of cDNA or gDNA derived from T cells, B-cell-depleted T cells, or PBMCs. Deeply sampled blood TCRbeta repertoires from subjects exposed to, actively infected with, or recovered from COVID-19 were included in the dataset. The repertoires were released in a freely available public database intended as a resource for research on the immune response to SARS-CoV-2. Samples came from the ongoing ImmuneRACE study (first 160 participants) plus 1,254 subjects from 6 global collaborators. Sample metadata almost always included a de-identified subject ID, COVID-19 status, age in years and sex. Where available, HLA class I and class II types were taken from metadata supplied by the sample provider and were not determined by assay-based typing.

Collaborating institutions collected whole blood in K2EDTA tubes following their own protocols. For TCRbeta analysis, collaborators shipped samples as frozen whole blood, isolated PBMCs, or DNA extracted from either of those sample types. Points on this clone: The specificity of this receptor is unknown. Base-call qualities are not available, and no considerably larger clone is one nucleotide away.

The full study reports these points: How much clinical and demographic metadata was included differed by source and by participant, and the metadata was provided uncurated.

Including cysteine and phenylalanine, the CDR3 has 14 amino acids. The entry retains the CDR3 DNA only, 42 bases that are in frame from base 1. V loses 3 bases, J loses 2 bases, and the germline ends lie 9 bases apart. CDR1 SGHRS and CDR2 YFSETQ were looked up in the germline V gene. The immunoSEQ Assay, a bias-controlled multiplex PCR, was used to amplify TCRbeta CDR3 regions from genomic DNA. The published analysis was carried out like this. The number of nucleated cells in each sample was estimated by amplification of reference gene primers within the assay. To quantify the absolute abundance of each unique TCRbeta CDR3 rearrangement, sequence reads were collapsed and filtered. Productive Simpson clonality was computed per sample as the square root of Simpson's diversity index over productive rearrangements. TCRdb took over this immuneACCESS table, retaining in-frame rearrangements with V and J assigned. Such tables are incomplete; in checked studies, under half of the missing clones stem from an unresolved V gene, and the remainder is unexplained. V and J calls and clone size come straight from that table; D and trimming were deduced from the DNA. A total of around 200,000 clones appear in this sample, about 90% of them only once. The ten largest clones take up 2% to 2.5% of the sample.

Recombination linked TRBV5-1 to TRBJ2-1, with TRBD2 tentatively as D gene (6 bases match). The specimen was peripheral blood. The clonotype comes from a woman between 45 and 60 years old with acute or convalescent COVID-19. The CDR3 protein: CASSWGDPYNEQFF. The sequenced DNA is TGCGCCAGCAGCTGGGGGGACCCCTACAATGAGCAGTTCTTC.